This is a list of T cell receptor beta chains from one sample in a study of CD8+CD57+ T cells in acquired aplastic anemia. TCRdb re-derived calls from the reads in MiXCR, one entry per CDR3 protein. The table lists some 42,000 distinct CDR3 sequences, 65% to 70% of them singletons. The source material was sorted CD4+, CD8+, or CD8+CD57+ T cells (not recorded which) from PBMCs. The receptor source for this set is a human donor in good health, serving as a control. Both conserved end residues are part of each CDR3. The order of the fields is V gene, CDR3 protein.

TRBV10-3	CATLQGWDSPLHF
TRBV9	CASSGGLAFSTDTQYF
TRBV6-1	CASSDGSNQPQHF
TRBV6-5	CASSYGQGLNNEQFF
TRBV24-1	CATSDSDETQYF
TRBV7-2	CASSPGEVLGETQYF
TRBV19	CASSISNGAYGYTF
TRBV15	CATSRVGARGGVEAFF
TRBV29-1	CSVSLAITGELFF
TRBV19	CASKDGLGPLHF
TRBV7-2	CASSLRGNSNQPQHF
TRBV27	CASSLSAGGPYEQYF
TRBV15	CATSAPGQTQETQYF
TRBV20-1	CSAVGTSGAQETQYF
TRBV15	CATSRDAGVAPGYTF
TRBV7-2	CASSSIGGETQYF
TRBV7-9	CASSQNQDTQYF
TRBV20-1	CSARETSGGTSTDTQYF
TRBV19	CASSEQGARRGYTF
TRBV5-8	CASSPGTVHYGYTF
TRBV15	CATRSREHYEQYF
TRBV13	CASSLAGSGGTYNEQFF
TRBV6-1	CASRTGNTGELFF
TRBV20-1	CSARDPQYPPLHF
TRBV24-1	CATQGGGTYEQYF
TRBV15	CATSIASRSGELFF
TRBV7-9	CASSSYRDGYTF
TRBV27	CASSFGQGGNEKLFF
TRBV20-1	CSADRSWTGWYEQYF
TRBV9	CASSVGTGDYEQYF
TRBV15	CATSRVRGGNEQYF
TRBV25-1	CASSEVGFLGNEQFF